The rows below give T cell receptor beta chains drawn from one sample of a study of blood T cell repertoires in COVID-19. Here immunoSEQ multiplex PCR was the method, and the copy in TCRdb shows in-frame clones only, minus some. The sample holds a few hundred thousand clones, 84% seen once. The sample comprised peripheral blood. These receptors all come from a man aged 30 to 39 with active or convalescent COVID-19. CDR3s include the opening cysteine and the closing phenylalanine or tryptophan. The D gene is left open where the match is weak. Clone size is given for some rows only: seen once, a few or many times, or a class if the clone is expanded.

J gene,clone size,V gene,D gene,CDR3 DNA,CDR3 protein
TRBJ1-2,once,TRBV4-3,-,TGCGCCAGCAGCCAAGATCCTGGCGGGGGGTGGGACTATGGCTACACCTTC,CASSQDPGGGWDYGYTF
TRBJ2-5,-,TRBV15,TRBD1,TGTGCCACCGTAGACAGGGCAGAGACCCAGTACTTC,CATVDRAETQYF
TRBJ1-2,-,TRBV28,-,TGTGCCAGCAGTTCGCCCGGGACTCCTGCGGACTATGGCTACACCTTC,CASSSPGTPADYGYTF
TRBJ1-5,-,TRBV6-4,-,TGTGCCAGCAGCGCGAATAGCAATCAGCCCCAGCATTTT,CASSANSNQPQHF
TRBJ1-1,-,TRBV4-1,-,TGCGCCAGCAGCGGGGGCGGATTGAACACTGAAGCTTTCTTT,CASSGGGLNTEAFF
TRBJ2-3,-,TRBV12-3/TRBV12-4,-,TGTGCCAGCAGTTTAGGAGACTACCCCGTTTTT,CASSLGDYPVF
TRBJ1-2,-,TRBV30,TRBD1,TGTGCCTGGAGTGAGGGACAGAAATACTATGGCTACACCTTC,CAWSEGQKYYGYTF
TRBJ1-2,few,TRBV21-1,-,TGTGCCAGCAGCAAAGCGCCGGGACACGGGGGCTACACCTTC,CASSKAPGHGGYTF
TRBJ2-1,-,TRBV15,-,TGTGCCACCAGCAGAGCCGGTAACAATGAGCAGTTCTTC,CATSRAGNNEQFF
TRBJ2-2,-,TRBV14,TRBD2,TGTGCCAGCAGCCCACATAGCGGGAGGGTTGAGGACACCGGGGAGCTGTTTTTT,CASSPHSGRVEDTGELFF
TRBJ1-5,few,TRBV19,TRBD1,TGTGCCAGTAGTCCAGAACAGGGGGCTACATTACCTAGCAATCAGCCCCAGCATTTT,CASSPEQGATLPSNQPQHF
TRBJ2-1,-,TRBV18,-,TGTGCCAGCTCACCGGAGCGGCAGAGCTCCTACAATGAGCAGTTCTTC,CASSPERQSSYNEQFF
TRBJ1-2,-,TRBV5-5,-,TGTGCCAGCAGCTTGGAGGCGGCGCGGGTTCATGGCTACACCTTC,CASSLEAARVHGYTF